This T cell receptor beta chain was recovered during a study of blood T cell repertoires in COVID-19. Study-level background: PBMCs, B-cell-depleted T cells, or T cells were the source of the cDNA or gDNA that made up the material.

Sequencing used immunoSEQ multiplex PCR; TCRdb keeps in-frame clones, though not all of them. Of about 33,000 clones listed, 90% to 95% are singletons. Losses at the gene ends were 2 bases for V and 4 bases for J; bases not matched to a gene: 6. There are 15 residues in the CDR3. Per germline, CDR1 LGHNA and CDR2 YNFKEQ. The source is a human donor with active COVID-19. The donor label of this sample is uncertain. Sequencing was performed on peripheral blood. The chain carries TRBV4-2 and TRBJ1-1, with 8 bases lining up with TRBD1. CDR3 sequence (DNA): TGTGCCAGCAGCCAAACAACAGGGGGAGGCACTGAAGCTTTCTTT. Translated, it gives CASSQTTGGGTEAFF.